This TCR beta chain emerged from a study of cytomegalovirus exposure and HLA in healthy donors. Whole-study results and caveats: An analysis done earlier found most TCR beta V segments productive about 87% or about 30% of the time.

This clone was counted a single time. As yet, its antigen is unknown. Use of 60 Vbeta and 13 Jbeta primers characterized the PCR. TCRdb keeps only in-frame clones here, not all; method: immunoSEQ multiplex PCR. The data show 150,000 to 200,000 clones, about 80% seen once. The TCR comes from a woman in her 30s in good health and CMV-seropositive. The sequenced material came from PBMCs.

The DNA for the CDR3 is TGTGCCAGCAGTCTTCCCGGGAGCCCTCCGGGGGGTGAGCAGTTCTTC. Amino acids: CASSLPGSPPGGEQFF. This chain connects TRBV7-9 to TRBJ2-1; TRBD2 agrees at 7 bases. The length of the CDR3 is 16 residues. Germline V gives CDR1 SEHNR, CDR2 FQNEAQ (reference sequence). The trim removed 6 bases at V and 9 bases at J, leaving 17 bases unmatched.